These 12 T cell receptor beta chains originate from one sample sequenced in a study of Ad26.COV2.S vaccination and SARS-CoV-2 variants. As for treatment: approximately 18 received Ad26.COV2.S at low or high dose, single or two shots; several received placebo; per-sample allocation not given. Each sample was drawn 63 days after the first injection (of vaccine or placebo). Clones were sequenced by immunoSEQ multiplex PCR, and TCRdb holds only the in-frame ones, with some missing. This sample yields roughly 700,000 clones, of which approximately 88% are seen a single time; around 1.4% belongs to the top ten. The sample in question was peripheral blood, obtained in a trial of Ad26.COV2.S vaccine versus placebo. The receptors come from a person aged 18-65 years who received the Ad26.COV2.S COVID-19 vaccine or a placebo.

The rearrangement joins TRBV30 to TRBJ1-6; TRBD1 is a possible D gene (6 bases). The CDR3 runs 15 residues. With 0 bases removed from V and 9 bases from J, the gap between germline ends came to 15 bases. CDR1 is GTSNPN and CDR2 is SVGIG in the germline V gene (reference sequence). In DNA, the CDR3 is TGTGCCTGGAGTGTAACTGGGGGGCTCGGTTCACCCCTCCACTTT. Translating gives CAWSVTGGLGSPLHF.

The chain uses TRBV27 and TRBJ1-6; D is unclear. The CDR3 has 13 amino acids. The V end was cut by 4 bases, the J end by 5 bases, with 6 bases between. Germline CDR1 is MNHEY and CDR2 is SMNVEV (reference sequence). CDR3 sequence reads: CASSSTDNSPLHF. DNA for the CDR3: TGTGCCAGCAGTTCGACGGATAATTCACCCCTCCACTTT.

J is TRBJ2-3 and V is TRBV11-2; 8 nucleotides line up with TRBD1. The CDR3 covers 15 residues. Germline trimming cut 1 base from V and 1 base from J; bases unmatched to any gene: 1. Looked up from germline, CDR1 is SGHAT and CDR2 is FQNNGV. This CDR3 is CASSLAGQGTDTQYF. In DNA, the CDR3 is TGTGCCAGCAGCTTAGCGGGACAGGGCACAGATACGCAGTATTTT.

The chain joins TRBV6-5 to TRBJ1-5, with a possible D match to TRBD1 (5 bases). CDR1 is MNHEY and CDR2 is SVGAGI in the germline V gene. CDR3 size: 13 residues. The germline V and J ends were trimmed by 6 bases and 5 bases, with 11 bases remaining between them. Here the CDR3 DNA reads TGTGCCAGCAGGTGGGGCAGGGATCAGCCCCAGCATTTT. Translation gives CASRWGRDQPQHF.

The rearrangement links TRBV9 to TRBJ2-6, with D tentatively TRBD2 (5 bases). CDR1 and CDR2 (germline): SGDLS, YYNGEE. The germline V and J ends were trimmed by 0 bases and 2 bases, with 9 bases remaining between them. The CDR3 sequence is 16 residues long. As DNA, the CDR3 is TGTGCCAGCAGCGTAGGTTCCGGGGCTGGGGCCAACGTCCTGACTTTC. Its protein is CASSVGSGAGANVLTF.

This clone was detected only once. The rearrangement uses TRBV6-6 and TRBJ2-7, with TRBD1 matching 9 bases. This CDR3 contains 13 residues. Germline assignment: CDR1 MNHNY and CDR2 SVGAGI (reference sequence). The ends lost 10 bases at V and 8 bases at J; junction bases unmatched: 12. The CDR3 DNA is TGTGCCATTTACTCGGGACAGGGTATGAAGCAGTACTTC. Amino acid sequence: CAIYSGQGMKQYF.

The chain is built from TRBV7-2 and TRBJ2-1; TRBD1 aligns across 8 bases. Trimming at V came to 3 bases and at J to 3 bases, leaving 4 bases not matched to a gene. Germline V gene data show CDR1 as SGHTA and CDR2 as FQGNSA. The CDR3 covers 15 residues. As DNA, the CDR3 is TGTGCCAGCAGCTTTTTGACAGGGGTCTACAATGAGCAGTTCTTC. This sequence encodes CASSFLTGVYNEQFF.

The gene calls are TRBV19 and TRBJ2-7; possibly TRBD2 for D (6 bases). Trimming shortened V by 3 bases and J by 2 bases, and 14 bases separated the two germline ends. The V gene's germline CDR1 is LNHDA and CDR2 SQIVND (reference sequence). This CDR3 comprises 15 residues. The CDR3 sequence is CASSMGRDLAYEQYF. CDR3 nucleotides: TGTGCCAGTAGTATGGGGCGGGATCTTGCCTACGAGCAGTACTTC.

V gene TRBV6-5 combines with J gene TRBJ2-1, with a possible D match to TRBD1 (6 bases). From germline, CDR1 is MNHEY and CDR2 SVGAGI. V gave up 10 bases and J gave up 6 bases, with 13 bases separating them. The CDR3 length is 12 residues. The CDR3 sequence: CATTDRPNEQFF. The CDR3 coding sequence is TGTGCCACTACAGACAGGCCCAATGAGCAGTTCTTC.

On this clone itself: Different DNA sequences within this sample yield the same CDR3. The chain combines TRBV18 with TRBJ2-6, with D unclear. Trimming left V 3 bases short and J 0 bases short, with 6 bases between. The CDR3 has 15 amino acids. Germline V gene data show CDR1 as KGHSH and CDR2 as LQKENI. As DNA, the CDR3 is TGTGCCAGCTCACCTCCAAGCTCTGGGGCCAACGTCCTGACTTTC. Its translation is CASSPPSSGANVLTF.

The chain joins TRBV5-1 to TRBJ2-2; TRBD1 is a possible D gene (5 bases). The V end lost 6 bases, the J end lost 5 bases, and 8 bases lay between the germline ends. This CDR3 contains 12 residues. Germline values: CDR1 SGHRS, CDR2 YFSETQ. This CDR3 reads CASTGKTGELFF. In DNA, the CDR3 is TGCGCCAGCACAGGGAAGACCGGGGAGCTGTTTTTT.

V gene TRBV13 combines with J gene TRBJ2-2; perhaps D is TRBD1 or TRBD2 (5 bases each). Trimming pared 0 bases from V and 4 bases from J, leaving 18 bases between. In germline, CDR1 is PRHDT, CDR2 FYEKMQ (reference sequence). The CDR3 contains 18 residues. CDR3 bases: TGTGCCAGCAGCTTAGGGCCGGGACGACCGACCCTCACCGGGGAGCTGTTTTTT. Translated: CASSLGPGRPTLTGELFF.